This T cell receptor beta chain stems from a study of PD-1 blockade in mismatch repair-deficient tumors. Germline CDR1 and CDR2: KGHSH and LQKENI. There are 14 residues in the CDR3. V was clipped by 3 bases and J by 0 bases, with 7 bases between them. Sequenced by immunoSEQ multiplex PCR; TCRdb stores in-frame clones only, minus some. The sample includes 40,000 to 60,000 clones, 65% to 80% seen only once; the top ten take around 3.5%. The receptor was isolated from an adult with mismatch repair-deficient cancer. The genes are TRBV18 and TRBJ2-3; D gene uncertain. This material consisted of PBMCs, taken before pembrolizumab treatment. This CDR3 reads CASSPLTSTDTQYF. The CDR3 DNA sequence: TGTGCCAGCTCACCCTTAACTAGCACAGATACGCAGTATTTT.